The 20 T cell receptor beta chains listed next were all sequenced from one sample in a study of shared clonotypes between healthy human individuals. It was CD45RO-negative cells, positively selected for CCR7, that made up naive CD8 cells, with terminally differentiated effector memory CD45RA+ cells excluded. Some clones are missing from TCRdb's copy, which holds only in-frame ones; the method was immunoSEQ multiplex PCR. The profile covers about 680,000 clones, with roughly 94% appearing a single time and about 24% taken by the ten largest. The sequenced material came from naive CD8+ T cells sorted from blood. The receptors originated from a man aged 25-45 years in good health.

The chain carries TRBV27 and TRBJ2-5; no reliable D call. Germline CDR1 and CDR2: MNHEY and SMNVEV (reference sequence). The CDR3 is 13 residues long. V was trimmed by 8 bases and J by 2 bases, leaving 12 bases between them. The CDR3 loop is CASGYREQETQYF. CDR3 nucleotides: TGTGCCAGCGGTTACAGAGAACAAGAGACCCAGTACTTC.

CDR3 in DNA: TGTGCCAGCAGCTTCGGGCAAGTAAACACCGGGGAGCTGTTTTTT. Its translation is CASSFGQVNTGELFF. The chain is built from TRBV13 and TRBJ2-2; D unclear. This CDR3 has 15 amino acids. V lost 3 bases and J 2 bases, leaving 10 bases between the germline ends. The germline V gene has CDR1 PRHDT and CDR2 FYEKMQ (reference sequence).

The J gene is TRBJ2-3, the V gene TRBV19; the D gene is possibly TRBD1 (5 bases). CDR1 LNHDA and CDR2 SQIVND come from the germline V gene (reference sequence). The CDR3 runs 16 residues. V lost 5 bases, J lost 2 bases, and 17 bases lay in between. CDR3 region: CASSPPPWTYTDTQYF. In DNA form, the CDR3 reads TGTGCCAGTAGTCCCCCCCCCTGGACATACACAGATACGCAGTATTTT.

The chain couples TRBV9 to TRBJ2-3, with D tentatively TRBD2 (6 bases). Germline CDR1 SGDLS, CDR2 YYNGEE. This CDR3 spans 16 amino acids. V gave up 0 bases and J gave up 2 bases, with 13 bases separating them. CDR3 bases: TGTGCCAGCAGCGTAGAGTGGAGGGATCCCACAGATACGCAGTATTTT. Translating gives CASSVEWRDPTDTQYF.

This clone occurred once. This chain uses TRBV7-2 with TRBJ2-3; no clear D. Trimming cost V 5 bases and J 7 bases, with 22 bases left between them. This CDR3 is 16 amino acids long. The germline V gene encodes CDR1 SGHTA and CDR2 FQGNSA. CDR3 sequence: CASSIPPLGLGNTQYF. The CDR3 nucleotides read TGTGCCAGCAGCATCCCTCCCCTGGGTCTTGGGAATACGCAGTATTTT.

This chain uses TRBV19 with TRBJ2-2; 12 positions match TRBD2. The CDR3 totals 15 residues. Germline CDR1 and CDR2: LNHDA and SQIVND (reference sequence). Trimming took 2 bases from V and 9 from J; bases not matched to a gene: 4. This chain's CDR3 is CASSILAGGPWELFF. Here the CDR3 DNA reads TGTGCCAGTAGTATACTAGCGGGAGGGCCCTGGGAGCTGTTTTTT.

The CDR3 reads CASSQSSRGFQETQYF. The CDR3 DNA is TGTGCCAGCAGCCAAAGTAGTCGGGGATTCCAAGAGACCCAGTACTTC. The chain carries TRBV14 and TRBJ2-5, with D tentatively TRBD2 (5 bases). V was clipped by 2 bases and J by 1 base, with 14 bases between them. Germline V lookup: CDR1 SGHDN, CDR2 FVKESK. CDR3 length equals 16 residues.

The gene calls are TRBV11-2 and TRBJ2-1; D not certain. This CDR3 is 16 amino acids long. Deletions cut 0 bases from V and 1 base from J, with 10 bases between. Germline V gene sequence: CDR1 SGHAT, CDR2 FQNNGV. For the CDR3, the DNA is TGTGCCAGCAGCTTAGAATATGGCGGATCCTACAATGAGCAGTTCTTC. Protein sequence: CASSLEYGGSYNEQFF.

Concerning this clone: Germline is not matched at one junction end, which may reflect a read error. The rearrangement links TRBV27 to TRBJ2-2, with D perhaps TRBD2 (5 bases). The CDR3 has 12 amino acids. Looked up from germline, CDR1 is MNHEY and CDR2 is SMNVEV (reference sequence). CDR3 nucleotides: TGTGTCAGCAGTTTCCCGGGAGGGGAGCTGTTTTTT. This encodes CVSSFPGGELFF.

The V and J genes are TRBV11-1 and TRBJ2-3; 9 nucleotides align to TRBD2. The V gene's germline CDR1 is SGHAT and CDR2 FQDESV (reference sequence). CDR3 size: 18 residues. Trimming took 2 bases from V and 0 from J; bases not matched to a gene: 9. CDR3 residues: CASSLPRASGISTDTQYF. The DNA for the CDR3 is TGTGCCAGCAGCTTACCGCGGGCTAGCGGGATAAGCACAGATACGCAGTATTTT.

This sequence joins TRBV11-3 and TRBJ1-1, with a tentative D call TRBD1 (5 bases). Germline CDR1 is SGHNT and CDR2 is YENEEA. V was cut by 4 bases and J by 11 bases, with 17 bases left in between. The CDR3 loop spans 13 amino acids. The CDR3 here is CASSSSWAGRAFF. CDR3 DNA: TGTGCCAGCAGCTCGAGCTGGGCAGGGAGGGCTTTCTTT.

The chain has TRBV2 and TRBJ2-3; D perhaps matches TRBD2 (6 bases). The CDR3 spans 15 residues. Trimming stripped 10 bases from V and 2 bases from J, with 19 bases between. The germline gives CDR1 SNHLY, CDR2 FYNNEI. Written as DNA, the CDR3 is TGTGCCATCTATTGGACGGGACTCACCACAGATACGCAGTATTTT. This encodes CAIYWTGLTTDTQYF.

This sequence joins TRBV7-9 and TRBJ2-5; D is undetermined. Germline V gene lookup returns CDR1 SEHNR and CDR2 FQNEAQ (reference sequence). The CDR3 contains 16 residues. Trimming removed 5 bases from V and 2 bases from J, with 18 bases in between. The DNA for the CDR3 is TGTGCCAGCAGCGATAGGTCGAACAGACAACAAGAGACCCAGTACTTC. Residues: CASSDRSNRQQETQYF.

The CDR3 nucleotides read TGTGCCAGCAGCGTAAAAGGGAGGACCCTCGACGAGCAGTACTTC. The encoded protein is CASSVKGRTLDEQYF. The rearrangement joins TRBV9 to TRBJ2-7; D is possibly TRBD2 (6 bases). V gave up 1 base and J gave up 5 bases, with 16 bases separating them. The germline CDR1 and CDR2 sequences are SGDLS and YYNGEE. This CDR3 contains 15 residues. The full variable domain, with the rest looked up from reference TRBV9 and TRBJ2-7, is DSGVTQTPKHLITATGQRVTLRCSPRSGDLSVYWYQQSLDQGLQFLIQYYNGEERAKGNILERFSAQQFPDLHSELNLSSLELGDSALYFCASSVKGRTLDEQYFGPGTRLTVT.

This clone was seen just once. The V call is TRBV27, the J call TRBJ2-1; 10 nucleotides agree with TRBD2. The CDR3 is made up of 16 amino acids. The germline V gene has CDR1 MNHEY and CDR2 SMNVEV (reference sequence). The ends lost 4 bases at V and 6 bases at J; junction bases unmatched: 9. CDR3 sequence: CASSSTSGKTRNEQFF. In DNA, the CDR3 is TGTGCCAGCAGTTCCACTAGCGGGAAGACACGCAATGAGCAGTTCTTC.

This rearrangement joins TRBV6-1 to TRBJ2-7; 7 positions match TRBD1. J was trimmed by 4 bases and V by 6 bases; bases with no gene match: 6. The CDR3 covers 13 residues. Germline assignment: CDR1 MNHNS and CDR2 SASEGT. The CDR3 coding sequence is TGTGCCAGCAGCGAGGGACAGCGATACGAGCAGTACTTC. Its protein is CASSEGQRYEQYF.

This clone was observed many times. Distinct nucleotide sequences in the sample also encode this CDR3. CDR3 loop: CASSLTVYEQYF. In DNA, the CDR3 is TGTGCCAGCAGTTTAACGGTATACGAGCAGTACTTC. J is TRBJ2-7 and V is TRBV28; D gene ambiguous. V was pared by 2 bases and J by 4 bases, with 6 bases between. The length of the CDR3 is 12 residues. Germline V gene sequence: CDR1 MDHEN, CDR2 SYDVKM.

The genes are TRBV18 and TRBJ1-4; TRBD1 matches at 8 bases. Germline assignment: CDR1 KGHSH and CDR2 LQKENI. The CDR3 has 19 amino acids. The V segment lost 6 bases and the J segment 0 bases; nucleotides outside the gene matches: 15. CDR3 sequence (DNA): TGTGCCAGCTCGCGATTGGGCCAGGGGGCCTTTGCAACTAATGAAAAACTGTTTTTT. Encoded protein: CASSRLGQGAFATNEKLFF.

The CDR3 loop is CASSITVRDPTNEKLFF. In nucleotides, the CDR3 is TGTGCCAGTAGTATAACAGTCCGGGACCCAACTAATGAAAAACTGTTTTTT. The rearrangement joins TRBV19 to TRBJ1-4; D possibly corresponds to TRBD1 (5 bases). CDR1 is LNHDA and CDR2 is SQIVND in the germline V gene (reference sequence). This CDR3 is built from 17 residues. V was shortened by 2 bases and J by 0 bases, with 13 bases between the two germline ends.

The chain couples TRBV7-2 to TRBJ2-7; 9 nucleotides align to TRBD1. Germline V gene lookup returns CDR1 SGHTA and CDR2 FQGNSA. V was clipped by 3 bases and J by 3 bases; unmatched bases: 3. This CDR3 region has 14 residues. The CDR3 loop reads CASSLGQGHYEQYF. The CDR3 DNA sequence: TGTGCCAGCAGCTTGGGACAGGGCCACTACGAGCAGTACTTC.